This section outlines one TCR beta chain sequence together with its context. The sample originates from a study of blood T cell repertoires in COVID-19. Study context: The study drew acute and convalescent COVID-19 samples from the United States, Italy and Spain.

Sequencing used immunoSEQ multiplex PCR; TCRdb keeps in-frame clones, though not all of them. The profile shows under 80,000 clones, 88% of them singletons. The receptor was derived from a human donor in a cohort sampled during active COVID-19. The source material was peripheral blood.

In DNA, the CDR3 is TGTGCCAGCAGCTTGGTAGCGGGAGGGGGGAGCTCTGGGGCCAACGTCCTGACTTTC. This gives the protein CASSLVAGGGSSGANVLTF. V is TRBV7-2 and J is TRBJ2-6, with 11 bases identical to TRBD2. CDR1 is SGHTA, CDR2 FQGNSA, per germline. Trimming at V came to 3 bases and at J to 0 bases, leaving 7 bases not matched to a gene. The CDR3 spans 19 residues.